This T cell receptor beta chain appears in the sequencing data of a study of beta chain features in type 1 diabetes listed by TCRdb under 2018. For the study in its entirety: No differences in mean age, gender distribution, total cell number or subset yield were found between patients and healthy donors. Regulatory and stem cell-like memory subsets were obtained from only 8 patients and roughly eight healthy donors, while naive and central memory subsets were obtained from all 30 or so donors. A total of roughly 99 million sorted cells were examined across all samples, and the number of cells per subset was strongly correlated with RNA yield. In the study, TCRB repertoires of sorted circulating CD4+ T cell subsets from recently diagnosed type 1 diabetes patients were compared with those of matched healthy donors.

Per the germline V gene, SQVTM is the CDR1 and ANQGSEA is the CDR2. The CDR3 runs 13 amino acids, cysteine and phenylalanine included. Only CDR3 DNA remains: 39 bases, in frame from the first base. Trimmed from V: 6 bases; trimmed from J: 6 bases; junction bases lacking a gene match: 9. Overall study outcomes, separate from this receptor: Shorter templates might have been favored by PCR, but patient and control samples were amplified and corrected together, so both groups would have been affected equally by any skew. Type 1 diabetes patients showed a moderate but significant shortening of TCRB CDR3 length in all four CD4+ subsets. The naive, central memory and regulatory TCRB repertoires appeared to resemble one another more closely among patients than among healthy donors. HLA sub-analyses involved small numbers of individuals, so any influence of HLA type on TCRB rearrangement remained unresolved. Sequencing cDNA rather than genomic DNA could over-represent highly expressing activated cells, although activation and CD3 levels did not differ between groups. Patients with type 1 diabetes made fewer insertions and deleted more nucleotides at VDJ recombination sites, implying thymic rearrangement abnormalities.

Comment on this clone: Its target antigen remains unknown. The input lacks base qualities; no much larger clone sits a single base away.

Each donor gave one peripheral blood draw, averaging roughly 100 mL, which was collected into heparinised tubes. A BD FACSAria II was used to sort naive, central memory, regulatory and stem cell-like memory CD4+ T cells with a panel that included CD45RO, CCR7, CD25, CD127, CD95 and CD27. All sorted populations exceeded 95% purity. Right away, PBMCs were isolated by Lymphoprep density gradient centrifugation and were stained directly, with no culture step. To minimize batch effects, samples were stained and sorted in pairs, one healthy donor with one patient per experiment. The High Capacity cDNA Reverse Transcription Kit was used to reverse transcribe all of the isolated RNA, meaning that expressed TCRB transcripts were what got sequenced. Naive, central memory and regulatory T cell samples underwent deep immunoSEQ sequencing, averaging roughly 3.3 million total reads per sample. After sorted cells were lysed in RLT buffer, RNA was extracted with DNase-treated RNeasy Micro or Mini kits, with the choice depending on cell number. To prevent cross-contamination, every cell subset was processed on its own, while patient and healthy donor samples were processed together. TCRB sequences were amplified from cDNA with the immunoSEQ multiplex PCR, producing 87-bp fragments spanning the CDR3 region. Sequencing of the amplicons was performed on the Illumina HiSeq platform. As for the original processing: PCR bias was computationally corrected using synthetic template baselines, reads within Hamming distance 2 were collapsed, and singletons that could not be merged were discarded. Reads were aligned against IMGT to assign V, D and J genes, CDR3 length and insertions or deletions at six rearrangement sites. Within each subset, clonotype counts were normalized to sorted cell number, after which true diversity and Gini coefficients were computed with the tcR R package. Repertoire sharing was quantified using the overlap coefficient calculated on TCRB nucleotide sequences. Out-of-frame TCRB sequences from naive cells were analyzed as a proxy for the pre-selection repertoire. Imported from immuneACCESS, the table was reduced by TCRdb to in-frame sequences with V and J called. These copies leave out some clones; in studies compared against another copy, an unresolved V gene accounts for under half, and the cause of the remainder is not known. V and J calls and clone size come straight from that table; D and trimming were deduced from the DNA. The sample has under 900,000 clones on record, roughly 16% of them singletons. 0.02% to 0.025% of the sample is in the top ten clones.

The specimen sequenced was naive CD4+ T cells from blood. Taken with the paper, the label for cell subset or site translates to: true naive CD4+ T cells. This clonotype was obtained from a woman aged 18 to 35 in good health. The chain couples TRBV29-1 to TRBJ2-3; 7 nucleotides in the junction match TRBD1. The DNA sequence is as follows: TGCAGCGTGGGGACAGTCCTGGAGGATACGCAGTATTTT. This codes for CSVGTVLEDTQYF.